The 4 T cell receptor beta chains presented below share a single source sample, sequenced in a study of blood T cell repertoires in COVID-19 (dated by TCRdb to 2018 to 2021). Library prep was done by the immunoSEQ multiplex PCR assay. Drawn from immuneACCESS, this table holds only the in-frame rearrangements with V and J called that TCRdb kept. Clones are partly lost; checked studies trace under half to an unresolved V gene and leave the rest unexplained. In all, the sample holds approximately 220,000 clones, and roughly 86% of those were seen once. The top ten clonotypes cover approximately 4.3% of the sample. The sequenced sample was PBMCs or T cells enriched from blood (not recorded which). The receptors originated from a woman aged 25 to 45 with acute COVID-19.

The chain employs TRBV19 and TRBJ1-2, with TRBD1 matching 7 bases. CDR1 and CDR2 from the germline V gene are LNHDA and SQIVND (reference sequence). This CDR3 region has 17 residues. The ends lost 3 bases at V and 0 bases at J; junction bases unmatched: 10. CDR3 DNA sequence: TGTGCCAGTAGTATTAACAGGGGTGCTTTAGCTAACTATGGCTACACCTTC. Protein product: CASSINRGALANYGYTF.

V is TRBV11-2 and J is TRBJ2-5; TRBD2 matches 10 bases. With 6 bases clipped from V and 1 base from J, the junction kept 5 bases outside the gene matches. Germline values: CDR1 SGHAT, CDR2 FQNNGV. The length of the CDR3 is 15 residues. CDR3 DNA: TGTGCCAGCAGTATCTCTAGCGGGGGCCAAGAGACCCAGTACTTC. It yields the protein CASSISSGGQETQYF.

This chain joins TRBV15 and TRBJ1-5; D is possibly TRBD1 (5 bases). CDR1 is LNHNV and CDR2 is YYDKDF in the germline V gene (reference sequence). Trimming took off 8 bases at V and 1 base at J, with 15 bases between the two ends. This CDR3 contains 15 residues. The CDR3 DNA is TGTGCCACCGCAAGCAGGGTGAAGAGCAATCAGCCCCAGCATTTT. It translates to CATASRVKSNQPQHF.

The chain uses TRBV6-1 and TRBJ1-4, with no clear D. V was trimmed by 3 bases and J by 0 bases, leaving 8 bases between them. This CDR3 is 15 amino acids long. Germline CDR1 reads MNHNS; CDR2 reads SASEGT. The CDR3 DNA reads TGTGCCAGCAGTGAGGGAGTTGCAACTAATGAAAAACTGTTTTTT. This encodes CASSEGVATNEKLFF.